This T cell receptor beta chain was found in a study of blood T cell repertoires in COVID-19. TCRdb keeps only in-frame clones here, not all; method: immunoSEQ multiplex PCR. The table has 90,000 to 110,000 clones, over 75% seen once. Per germline, CDR1 SNHLY and CDR2 FYNNEI. The CDR3 is 16 residues long. V shed 4 bases and J shed 0 bases, with 13 bases lying between them. The chain uses TRBV2 and TRBJ1-3; D is unclear. What was sequenced was peripheral blood. The clonotype was recovered from a woman in her forties or fifties with acute or convalescent COVID-19. The CDR3 nucleotides read TGTGCCAGCAGTGGCAACAGACCACTCTCTGGAAACACCATATATTTT. This sequence encodes CASSGNRPLSGNTIYF.